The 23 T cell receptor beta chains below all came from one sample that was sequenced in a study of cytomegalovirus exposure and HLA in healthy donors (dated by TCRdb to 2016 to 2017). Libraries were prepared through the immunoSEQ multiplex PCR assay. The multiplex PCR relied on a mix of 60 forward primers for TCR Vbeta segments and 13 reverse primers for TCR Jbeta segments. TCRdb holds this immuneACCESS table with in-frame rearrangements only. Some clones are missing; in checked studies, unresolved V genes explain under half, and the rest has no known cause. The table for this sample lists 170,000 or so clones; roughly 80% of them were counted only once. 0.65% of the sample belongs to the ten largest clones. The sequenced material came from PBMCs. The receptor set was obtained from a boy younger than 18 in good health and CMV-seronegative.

The chain's CDR3 is CASSLSGTQNGYTF. CDR3 nucleotide sequence: TGTGCCAGCAGCTTATCCGGGACTCAAAATGGCTACACCTTC. The genes are TRBV14 and TRBJ1-2, with a tentative D call TRBD1 (5 bases). Germline V gene lookup returns CDR1 SGHDN and CDR2 FVKESK. Trimming shortened V by 5 bases and J by 6 bases, and 16 bases separated the two germline ends. This CDR3 comprises 14 residues.

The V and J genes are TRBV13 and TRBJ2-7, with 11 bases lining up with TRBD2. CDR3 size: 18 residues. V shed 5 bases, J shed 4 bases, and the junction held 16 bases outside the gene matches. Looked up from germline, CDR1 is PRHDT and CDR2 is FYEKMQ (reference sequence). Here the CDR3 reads CASSNGLAGPLDKYEQYF. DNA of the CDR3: TGTGCCAGCAGCAATGGACTAGCGGGCCCGCTTGACAAGTACGAGCAGTACTTC.

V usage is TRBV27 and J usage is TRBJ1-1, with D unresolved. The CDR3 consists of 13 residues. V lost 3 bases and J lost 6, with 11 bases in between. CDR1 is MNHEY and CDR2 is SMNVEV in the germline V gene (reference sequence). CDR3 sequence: CASSLLGRAEAFF. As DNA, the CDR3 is TGTGCCAGCAGTTTGTTAGGCCGGGCTGAAGCTTTCTTT.

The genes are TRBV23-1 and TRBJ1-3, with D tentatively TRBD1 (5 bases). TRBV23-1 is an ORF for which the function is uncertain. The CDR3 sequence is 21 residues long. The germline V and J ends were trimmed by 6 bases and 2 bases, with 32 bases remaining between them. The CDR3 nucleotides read TGCGCCAGCAGCCGTACCGGCCCACGACCGCAGGGTGTCTCTCCTGGAAACACCATATATTTT. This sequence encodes CASSRTGPRPQGVSPGNTIYF.

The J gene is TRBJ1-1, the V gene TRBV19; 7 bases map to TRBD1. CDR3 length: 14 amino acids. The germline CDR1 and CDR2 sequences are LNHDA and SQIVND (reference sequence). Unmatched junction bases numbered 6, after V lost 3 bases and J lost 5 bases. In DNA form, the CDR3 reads TGTGCCAGTAGTATCTCGGACAGGTGGACTGAAGCTTTCTTT. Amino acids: CASSISDRWTEAFF.

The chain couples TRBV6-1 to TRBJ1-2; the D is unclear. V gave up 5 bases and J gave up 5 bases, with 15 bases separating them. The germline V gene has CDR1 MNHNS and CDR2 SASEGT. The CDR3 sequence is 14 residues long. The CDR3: CASSTPPESYGYTF. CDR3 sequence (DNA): TGTGCCAGCAGTACACCTCCCGAATCTTATGGCTACACCTTC.

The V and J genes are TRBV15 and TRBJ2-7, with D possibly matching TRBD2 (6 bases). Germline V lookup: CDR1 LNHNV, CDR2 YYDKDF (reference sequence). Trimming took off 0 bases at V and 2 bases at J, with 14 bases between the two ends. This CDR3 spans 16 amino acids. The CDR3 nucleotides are TGTGCCACCAGCAGAGATGCGACTAGGATCCCCTACGAGCAGTACTTC. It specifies CATSRDATRIPYEQYF.

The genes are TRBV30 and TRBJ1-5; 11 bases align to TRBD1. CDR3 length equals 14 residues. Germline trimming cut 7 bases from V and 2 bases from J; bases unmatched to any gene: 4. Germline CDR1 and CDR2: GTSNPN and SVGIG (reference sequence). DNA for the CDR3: TGTGCCTTCGGGGGACAGGGGGGCAATCAGCCCCAGCATTTT. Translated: CAFGGQGGNQPQHF.

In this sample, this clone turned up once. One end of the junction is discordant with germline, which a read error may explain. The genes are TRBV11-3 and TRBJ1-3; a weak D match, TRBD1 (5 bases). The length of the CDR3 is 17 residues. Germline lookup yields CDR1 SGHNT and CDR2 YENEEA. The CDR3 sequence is CASSVPGTPGTGNTTYF. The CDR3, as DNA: TGTGCCAGCAGCGTGCCCGGGACTCCGGGCACTGGAAACACCACATATTTT. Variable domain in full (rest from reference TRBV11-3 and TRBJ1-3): EAGVVQSPRYKIIEKKQPVAFWCNPISGHNTLYWYLQNLGQGPELLIRYENEEAVDDSQLPKDRFSAERLKGVDSTLKIQPAELGDSAVYLCASSVPGTPGTGNTTYFGEGSWLTVV.

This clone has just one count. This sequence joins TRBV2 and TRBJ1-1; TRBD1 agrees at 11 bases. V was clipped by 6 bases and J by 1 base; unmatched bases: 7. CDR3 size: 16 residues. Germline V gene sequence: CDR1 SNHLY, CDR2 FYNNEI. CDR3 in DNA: TGTGCCAGCAGAGGGAGGACAGGGGGCGCGAACACTGAAGCTTTCTTT. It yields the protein CASRGRTGGANTEAFF.

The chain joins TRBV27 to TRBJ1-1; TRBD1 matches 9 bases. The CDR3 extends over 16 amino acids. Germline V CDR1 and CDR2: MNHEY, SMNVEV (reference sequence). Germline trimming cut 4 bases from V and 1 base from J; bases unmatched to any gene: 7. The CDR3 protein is CASSWTGDWRNTEAFF. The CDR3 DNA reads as TGTGCCAGCAGTTGGACAGGGGATTGGAGGAACACTGAAGCTTTCTTT.

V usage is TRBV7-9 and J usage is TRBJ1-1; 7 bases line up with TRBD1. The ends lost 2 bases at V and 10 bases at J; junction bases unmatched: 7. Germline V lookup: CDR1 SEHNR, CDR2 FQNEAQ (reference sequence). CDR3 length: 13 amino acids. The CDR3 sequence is CASSLRERQGAFF. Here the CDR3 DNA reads TGTGCCAGCAGCTTAAGGGAAAGACAGGGAGCTTTCTTT.

CDR3 DNA: TGTGCCAGCAGTTACGGTCACTCCGTTTACGAGCAGTACTTC. It is translated as CASSYGHSVYEQYF. The chain is built from TRBV6-5 and TRBJ2-7, with D hard to call. CDR1 and CDR2 from the germline V gene are MNHEY and SVGAGI. The CDR3 sequence is 14 residues long. Trimming stripped 2 bases from V and 4 bases from J, with 12 bases between.

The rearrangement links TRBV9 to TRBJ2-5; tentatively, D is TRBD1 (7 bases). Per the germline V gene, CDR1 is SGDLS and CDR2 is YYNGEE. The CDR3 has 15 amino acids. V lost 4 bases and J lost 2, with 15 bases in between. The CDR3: CASSPTQGGQETQYF. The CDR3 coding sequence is TGTGCCAGCAGCCCCACCCAGGGGGGACAAGAGACCCAGTACTTC.

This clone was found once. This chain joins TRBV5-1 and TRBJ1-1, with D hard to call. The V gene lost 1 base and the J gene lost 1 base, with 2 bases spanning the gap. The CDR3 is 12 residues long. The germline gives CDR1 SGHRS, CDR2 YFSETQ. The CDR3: CASSLQNTEAFF. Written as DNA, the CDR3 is TGCGCCAGCAGCTTGCAGAACACTGAAGCTTTCTTT. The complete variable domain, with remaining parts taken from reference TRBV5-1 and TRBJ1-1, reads KAGVTQTPRYLIKTRGQQVTLSCSPISGHRSVSWYQQTPGQGLQFLFEYFSETQRNKGNFPGRFSGRQFSNSRSEMNVSTLELGDSALYLCASSLQNTEAFFGQGTRLTVV.

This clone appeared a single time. CDR3 protein: CASSEGWKENDNEQFF. CDR3 coding DNA: TGTGCCAGCAGTGAAGGTTGGAAGGAGAATGACAATGAGCAGTTCTTC. This chain joins TRBV2 and TRBJ2-1; D gene unclear. V gave up 1 base and J gave up 5 bases, with 15 bases separating them. CDR3 size: 16 residues. The germline gives CDR1 SNHLY, CDR2 FYNNEI.

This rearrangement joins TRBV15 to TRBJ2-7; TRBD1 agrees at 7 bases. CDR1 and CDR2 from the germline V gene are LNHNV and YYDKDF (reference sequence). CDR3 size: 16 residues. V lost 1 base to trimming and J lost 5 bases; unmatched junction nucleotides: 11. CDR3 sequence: CATSRAPGTALHEQYF. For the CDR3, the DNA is TGTGCCACCAGCAGAGCCCCCGGGACAGCTCTCCACGAGCAGTACTTC.

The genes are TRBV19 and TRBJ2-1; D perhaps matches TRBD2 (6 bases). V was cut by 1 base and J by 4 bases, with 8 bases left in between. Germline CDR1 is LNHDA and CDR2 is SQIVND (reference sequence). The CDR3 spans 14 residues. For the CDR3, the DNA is TGTGCCAGTAGTATAGGGGGGACTTACAATGAGCAGTTCTTC. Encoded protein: CASSIGGTYNEQFF.

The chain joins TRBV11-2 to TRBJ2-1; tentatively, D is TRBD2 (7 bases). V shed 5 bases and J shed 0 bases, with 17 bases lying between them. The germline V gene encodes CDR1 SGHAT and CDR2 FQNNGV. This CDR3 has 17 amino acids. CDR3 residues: CASSLRGGGSSYNEQFF. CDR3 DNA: TGTGCCAGCAGCCTGAGGGGGGGCGGTAGCTCCTACAATGAGCAGTTCTTC.

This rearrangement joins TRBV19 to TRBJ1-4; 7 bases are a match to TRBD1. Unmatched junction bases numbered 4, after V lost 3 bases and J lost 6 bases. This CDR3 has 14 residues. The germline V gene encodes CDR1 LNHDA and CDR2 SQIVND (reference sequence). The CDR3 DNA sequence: TGTGCCAGTAGTATGAGGGGGCCAGATGAAAAACTGTTTTTT. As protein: CASSMRGPDEKLFF.

In nucleotides, the CDR3 is TGTGCCAGCAGTTACTCTACCGGGACTCGAAATGAGCAGTTCTTC. It specifies CASSYSTGTRNEQFF. V is TRBV6-5 and J is TRBJ2-1; tentative D call: TRBD2 (6 bases). Germline V gene sequence: CDR1 MNHEY, CDR2 SVGAGI. This CDR3 is built from 15 residues. Trimming left V 0 bases short and J 7 bases short, with 13 bases between.

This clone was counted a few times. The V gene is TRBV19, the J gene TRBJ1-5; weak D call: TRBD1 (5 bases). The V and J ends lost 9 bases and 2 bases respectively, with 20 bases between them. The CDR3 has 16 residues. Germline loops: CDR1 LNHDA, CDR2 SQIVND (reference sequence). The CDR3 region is CASEDWGGGGNQPQHF. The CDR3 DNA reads TGTGCCAGCGAAGACTGGGGGGGAGGCGGCAATCAGCCCCAGCATTTT. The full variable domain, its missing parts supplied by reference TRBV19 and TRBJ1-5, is DGGITQSPKYLFRKEGQNVTLSCEQNLNHDAMYWYRQDPGQGLRLIYYSQIVNDFQKGDIAEGYSVSREKKESFPLTVTSAQKNPTAFYLCASEDWGGGGNQPQHFGDGTRLSIL.

The CDR3 spells CASSASHRDRVEQYF. In DNA form, the CDR3 reads TGTGCCAGCAGCGCAAGCCACAGGGATCGGGTCGAGCAGTACTTC. The V call is TRBV11-1, the J call TRBJ2-7; weak D call: TRBD1 (6 bases). This CDR3 comprises 15 residues. V lost 5 bases, J lost 6 bases, and 20 bases lay in between. CDR1 and CDR2 (germline): SGHAT, FQDESV (reference sequence).